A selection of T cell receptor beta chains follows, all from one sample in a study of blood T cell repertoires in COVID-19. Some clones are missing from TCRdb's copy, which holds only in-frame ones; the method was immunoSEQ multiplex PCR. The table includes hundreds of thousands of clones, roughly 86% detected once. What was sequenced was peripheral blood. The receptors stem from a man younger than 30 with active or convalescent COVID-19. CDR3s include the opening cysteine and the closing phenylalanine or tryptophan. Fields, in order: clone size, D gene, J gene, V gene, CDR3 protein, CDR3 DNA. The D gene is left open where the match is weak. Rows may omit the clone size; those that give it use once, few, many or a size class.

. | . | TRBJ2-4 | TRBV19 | CASTFGGYGKNIQYF | TGTGCCAGTACCTTCGGAGGGTATGGCAAAAACATTCAGTACTTC
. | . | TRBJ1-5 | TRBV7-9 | CASSSGWEPQHF | TGTGCCAGCAGCTCAGGGTGGGAGCCCCAGCATTTT
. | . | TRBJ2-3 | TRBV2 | CASSEGLWEKTSTDTQYF | TGTGCCAGCAGTGAAGGGCTATGGGAGAAAACTAGCACAGATACGCAGTATTTT
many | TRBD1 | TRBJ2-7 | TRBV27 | CASSEDRRGYEQYF | TGTGCCAGCAGTGAGGACAGGCGTGGGTACGAGCAGTACTTC
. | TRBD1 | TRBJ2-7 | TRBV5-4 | CASSHDRGFEQYF | TGTGCCAGCAGCCACGACAGGGGTTTCGAGCAGTACTTC
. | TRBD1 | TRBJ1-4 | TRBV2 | CASRLDRVQFF | TGTGCCAGCAGACTTGACAGGGTTCAGTTTTTT
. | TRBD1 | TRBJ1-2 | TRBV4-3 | CASSQTGQGRGGYTF | TGCGCCAGCAGTCAGACGGGACAGGGACGTGGTGGCTACACCTTC
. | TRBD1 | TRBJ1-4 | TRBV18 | CASSPSDRGGEKLFF | TGTGCCAGCTCACCCTCCGACAGGGGAGGTGAAAAACTGTTTTTT
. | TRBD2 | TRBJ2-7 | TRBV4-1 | CASSQASGGASYEQYF | TGCGCCAGCAGCCAGGCTAGCGGGGGCGCTTCCTACGAGCAGTACTTC
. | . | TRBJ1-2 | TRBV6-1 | CASSDNAGNGYTF | TGTGCCAGCAGTGATAACGCAGGGAACGGCTACACCTTC
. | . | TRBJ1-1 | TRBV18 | CASSPIRGFWTEAFF | TGTGCCAGCTCACCAATCAGGGGATTTTGGACTGAAGCTTTCTTT
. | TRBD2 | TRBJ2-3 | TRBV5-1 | CASREIAGGTDTQYF | TGCGCCAGCAGAGAAATAGCGGGGGGGACAGATACGCAGTATTTT
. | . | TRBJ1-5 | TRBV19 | CASSLGGAQPQHF | TGTGCCAGTTCCCTGGGGGGGGCTCAGCCCCAGCATTTT
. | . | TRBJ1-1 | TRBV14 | CASSQGRYEAFF | TGTGCCAGCAGCCAAGGGCGGTATGAAGCTTTCTTT
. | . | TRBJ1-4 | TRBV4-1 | CASSYGHDEKLFF | TGCGCCAGCAGCTACGGACACGATGAAAAACTGTTTTTT